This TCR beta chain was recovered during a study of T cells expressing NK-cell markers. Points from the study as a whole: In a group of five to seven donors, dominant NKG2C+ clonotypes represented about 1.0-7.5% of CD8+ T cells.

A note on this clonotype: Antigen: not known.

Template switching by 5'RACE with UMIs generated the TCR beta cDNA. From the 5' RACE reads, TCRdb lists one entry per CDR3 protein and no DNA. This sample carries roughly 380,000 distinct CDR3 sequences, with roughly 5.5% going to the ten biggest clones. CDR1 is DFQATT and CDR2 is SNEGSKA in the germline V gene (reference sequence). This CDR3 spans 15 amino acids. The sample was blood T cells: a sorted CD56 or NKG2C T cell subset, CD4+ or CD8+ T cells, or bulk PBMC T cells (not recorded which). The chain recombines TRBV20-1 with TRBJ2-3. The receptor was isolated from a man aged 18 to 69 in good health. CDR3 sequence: CSAGTVLLSTDTQYF.